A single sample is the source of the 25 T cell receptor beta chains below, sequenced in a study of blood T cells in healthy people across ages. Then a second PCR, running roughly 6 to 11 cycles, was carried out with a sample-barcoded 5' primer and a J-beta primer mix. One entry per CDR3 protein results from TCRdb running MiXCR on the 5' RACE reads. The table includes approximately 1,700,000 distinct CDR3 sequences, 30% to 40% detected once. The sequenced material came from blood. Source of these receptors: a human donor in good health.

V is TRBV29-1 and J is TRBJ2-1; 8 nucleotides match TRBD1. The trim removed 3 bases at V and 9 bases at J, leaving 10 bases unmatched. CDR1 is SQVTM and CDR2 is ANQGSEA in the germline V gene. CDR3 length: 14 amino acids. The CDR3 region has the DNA TGCAGCGTTGATGGCCAGGGGGCTTGGGGTGAGCAGTTCTTC. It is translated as CSVDGQGAWGEQFF.

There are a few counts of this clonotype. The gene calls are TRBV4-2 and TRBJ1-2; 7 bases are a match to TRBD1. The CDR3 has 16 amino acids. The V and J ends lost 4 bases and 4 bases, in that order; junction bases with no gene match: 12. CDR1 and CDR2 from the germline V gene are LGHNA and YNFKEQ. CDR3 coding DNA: TGTGCCAGCAGCCCACGTTCCGACAGGGACCTCTATGGCTACACCTTC. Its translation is CASSPRSDRDLYGYTF.

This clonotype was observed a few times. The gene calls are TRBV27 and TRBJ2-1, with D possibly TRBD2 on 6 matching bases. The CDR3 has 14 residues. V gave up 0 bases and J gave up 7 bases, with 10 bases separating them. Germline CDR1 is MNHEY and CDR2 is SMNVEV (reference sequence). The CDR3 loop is CASSLSFGGNEQFF. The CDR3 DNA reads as TGTGCCAGCAGTTTATCGTTCGGGGGAAATGAGCAGTTCTTC.

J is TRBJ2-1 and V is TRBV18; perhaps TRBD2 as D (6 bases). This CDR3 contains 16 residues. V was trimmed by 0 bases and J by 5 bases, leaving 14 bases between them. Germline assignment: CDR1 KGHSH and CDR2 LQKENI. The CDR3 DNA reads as TGTGCCAGCTCACCACCGGGGTCCCCGGGAGACAATGAGCAGTTCTTC. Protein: CASSPPGSPGDNEQFF.

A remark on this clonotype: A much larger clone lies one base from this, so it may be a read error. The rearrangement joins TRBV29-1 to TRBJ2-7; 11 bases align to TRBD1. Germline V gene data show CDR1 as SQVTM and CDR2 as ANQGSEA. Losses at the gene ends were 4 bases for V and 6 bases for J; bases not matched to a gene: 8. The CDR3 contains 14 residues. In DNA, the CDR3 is TGCAGCGTTGGGACAGGGGGCTCCACTTCCGAGCAGTACTTC. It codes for CSVGTGGSTSEQYF.

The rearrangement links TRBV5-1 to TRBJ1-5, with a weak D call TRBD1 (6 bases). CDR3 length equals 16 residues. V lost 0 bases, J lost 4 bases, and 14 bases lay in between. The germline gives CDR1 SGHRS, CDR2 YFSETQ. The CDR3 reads CASSLGEGGVNQPQHF. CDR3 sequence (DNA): TGCGCCAGCAGCTTGGGTGAGGGGGGTGTAAATCAGCCCCAGCATTTT.

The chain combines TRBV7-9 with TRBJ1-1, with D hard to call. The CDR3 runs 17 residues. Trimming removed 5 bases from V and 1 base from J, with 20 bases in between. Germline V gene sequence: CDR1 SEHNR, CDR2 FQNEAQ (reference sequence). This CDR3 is CASSPPQREQKNTEAFF. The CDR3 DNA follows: TGTGCCAGCAGCCCCCCGCAGCGAGAACAGAAGAACACTGAAGCTTTCTTT.

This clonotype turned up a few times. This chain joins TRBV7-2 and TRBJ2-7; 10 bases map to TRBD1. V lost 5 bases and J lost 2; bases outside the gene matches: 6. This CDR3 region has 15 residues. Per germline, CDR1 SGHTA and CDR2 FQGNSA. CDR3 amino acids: CASSIPGTGAYEQYF. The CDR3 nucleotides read TGTGCCAGCAGCATCCCCGGGACAGGGGCCTACGAGCAGTACTTC.

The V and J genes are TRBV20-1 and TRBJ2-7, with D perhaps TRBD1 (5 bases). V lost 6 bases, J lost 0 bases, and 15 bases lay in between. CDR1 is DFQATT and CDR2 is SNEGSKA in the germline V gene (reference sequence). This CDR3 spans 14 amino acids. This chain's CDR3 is CSANDGQGSYEQYF. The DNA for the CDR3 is TGCAGTGCAAACGATGGGCAGGGCTCCTACGAGCAGTACTTC.

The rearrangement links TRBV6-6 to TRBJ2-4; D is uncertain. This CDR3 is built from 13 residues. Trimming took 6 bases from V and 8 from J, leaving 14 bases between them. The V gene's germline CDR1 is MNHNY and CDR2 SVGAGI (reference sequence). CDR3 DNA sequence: TGTGCCAGCAGGCGGATGGCTAGTGACATTCAGTACTTC. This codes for CASRRMASDIQYF.

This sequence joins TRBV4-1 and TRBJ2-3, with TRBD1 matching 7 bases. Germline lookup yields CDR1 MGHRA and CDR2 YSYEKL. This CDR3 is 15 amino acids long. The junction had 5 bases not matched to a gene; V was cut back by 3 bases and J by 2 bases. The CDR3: CASSHGTVNTDTQYF. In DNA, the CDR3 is TGCGCCAGCAGCCACGGGACAGTCAACACAGATACGCAGTATTTT.

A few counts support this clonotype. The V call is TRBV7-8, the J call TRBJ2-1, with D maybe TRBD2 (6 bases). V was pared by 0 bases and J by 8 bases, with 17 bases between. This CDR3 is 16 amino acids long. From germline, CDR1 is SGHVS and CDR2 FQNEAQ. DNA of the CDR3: TGTGCCAGCAGCTTAGCGGTAGCGGCGGCATCGTATGAGCAGTTCTTC. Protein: CASSLAVAAASYEQFF.

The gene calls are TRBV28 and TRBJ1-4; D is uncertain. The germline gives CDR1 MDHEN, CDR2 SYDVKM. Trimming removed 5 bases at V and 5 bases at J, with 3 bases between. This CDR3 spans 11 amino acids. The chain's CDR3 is CASSGNEKLFF. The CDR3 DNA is TGTGCCAGCAGTGGGAATGAAAAACTGTTTTTT.

CDR3 amino acids: CASSLYGQAASYNEQFF. The CDR3 coding sequence is TGTGCCAGCAGCTTATATGGACAGGCGGCCTCCTACAATGAGCAGTTCTTC. The chain couples TRBV7-9 to TRBJ2-1; the match to TRBD1 covers 7 bases. CDR1 and CDR2 from the germline V gene are SEHNR and FQNEAQ (reference sequence). This CDR3 is 17 amino acids long. The junction had 7 bases not matched to a gene; V was cut back by 2 bases and J by 0 bases. Drawing the rest from reference TRBV7-9 and TRBJ2-1, the complete variable domain is DTGVSQNPRHKITKRGQNVTFRCDPISEHNRLYWYRQTLGQGPEFLTYFQNEAQLEKSRLLSDRFSAERPKGSFSTLEIQRTEQGDSAMYLCASSLYGQAASYNEQFFGPGTRLTVL.

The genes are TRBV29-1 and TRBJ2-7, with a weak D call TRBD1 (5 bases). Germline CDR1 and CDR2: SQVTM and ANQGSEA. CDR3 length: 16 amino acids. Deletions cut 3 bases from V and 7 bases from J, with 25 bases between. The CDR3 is CSVEWWGRQTPKEQYF. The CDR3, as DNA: TGCAGCGTTGAGTGGTGGGGCCGACAAACCCCTAAGGAGCAGTACTTC.

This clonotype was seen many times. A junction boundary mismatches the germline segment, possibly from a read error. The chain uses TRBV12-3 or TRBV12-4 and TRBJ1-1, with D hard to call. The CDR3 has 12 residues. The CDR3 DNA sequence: TGTGCCAGCAGCTTAGAGGGCACTGAAGCTTTCTTT. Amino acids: CASSLEGTEAFF.

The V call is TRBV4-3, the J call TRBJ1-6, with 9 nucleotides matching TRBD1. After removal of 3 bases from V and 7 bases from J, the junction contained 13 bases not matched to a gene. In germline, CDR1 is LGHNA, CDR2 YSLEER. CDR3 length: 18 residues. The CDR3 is CASSHTTSGQGFNSPLHF. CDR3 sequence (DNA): TGCGCCAGCAGCCATACGACTTCGGGACAGGGCTTCAATTCACCCCTCCACTTT.

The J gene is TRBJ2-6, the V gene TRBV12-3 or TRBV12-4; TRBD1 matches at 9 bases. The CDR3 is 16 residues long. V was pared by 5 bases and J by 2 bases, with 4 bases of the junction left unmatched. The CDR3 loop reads CASSLQGAAGANVLTF. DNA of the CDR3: TGTGCCAGCAGTCTACAGGGGGCGGCTGGGGCCAACGTCCTGACTTTC.

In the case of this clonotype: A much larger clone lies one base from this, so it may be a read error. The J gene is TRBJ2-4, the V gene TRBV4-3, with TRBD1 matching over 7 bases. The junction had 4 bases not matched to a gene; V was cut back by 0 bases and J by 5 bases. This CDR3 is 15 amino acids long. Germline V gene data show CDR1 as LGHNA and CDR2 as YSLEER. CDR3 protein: CASSQEEGGQNIQYF. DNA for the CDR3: TGCGCCAGCAGCCAAGAAGAAGGGGGCCAAAACATTCAGTACTTC.

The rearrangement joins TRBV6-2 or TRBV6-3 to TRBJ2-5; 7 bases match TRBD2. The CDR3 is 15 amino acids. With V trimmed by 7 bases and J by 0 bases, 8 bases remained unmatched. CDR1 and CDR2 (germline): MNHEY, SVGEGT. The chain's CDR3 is CASTPLAPYQETQYF. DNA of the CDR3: TGTGCCAGCACCCCACTAGCGCCGTACCAAGAGACCCAGTACTTC.

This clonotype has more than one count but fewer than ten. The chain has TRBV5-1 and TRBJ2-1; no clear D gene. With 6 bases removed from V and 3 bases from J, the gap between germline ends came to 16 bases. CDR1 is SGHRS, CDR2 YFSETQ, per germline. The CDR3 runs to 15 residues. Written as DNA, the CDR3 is TGCGCCAGCACTCTTGGCAGGATCCGCTACAATGAGCAGTTCTTC. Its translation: CASTLGRIRYNEQFF.

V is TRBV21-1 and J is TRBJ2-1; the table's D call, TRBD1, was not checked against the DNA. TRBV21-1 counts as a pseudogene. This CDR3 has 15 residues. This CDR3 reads CASSPGQGGRYEQFF. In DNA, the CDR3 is TGTGCCAGCAGCCCTGGACAGGGGGGTAGGTATGAGCAGTTCTTC.

Written as DNA, the CDR3 is TGTGCCAGCAGTCGAAGCCCCACTGAAGCTTTCTTT. It is translated as CASSRSPTEAFF. The V and J genes are TRBV9 and TRBJ1-1; D is uncertain. The CDR3 loop spans 12 amino acids. V gave up 5 bases and J gave up 4 bases, with 9 bases separating them. In germline, CDR1 is SGDLS, CDR2 YYNGEE.

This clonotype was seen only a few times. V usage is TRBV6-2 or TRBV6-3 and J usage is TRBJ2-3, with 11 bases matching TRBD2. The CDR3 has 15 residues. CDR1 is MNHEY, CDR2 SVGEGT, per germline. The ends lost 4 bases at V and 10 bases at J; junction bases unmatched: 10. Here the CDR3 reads CASSFLAGGDRAQYF. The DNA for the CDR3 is TGTGCCAGCAGTTTCCTAGCGGGGGGTGATCGTGCGCAGTATTTT.

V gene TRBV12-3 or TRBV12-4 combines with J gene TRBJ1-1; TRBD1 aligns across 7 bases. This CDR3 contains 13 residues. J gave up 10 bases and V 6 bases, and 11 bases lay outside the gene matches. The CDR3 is CASRLNRGKVAFF. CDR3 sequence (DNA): TGTGCCAGCAGACTAAACAGGGGTAAGGTAGCTTTCTTT.